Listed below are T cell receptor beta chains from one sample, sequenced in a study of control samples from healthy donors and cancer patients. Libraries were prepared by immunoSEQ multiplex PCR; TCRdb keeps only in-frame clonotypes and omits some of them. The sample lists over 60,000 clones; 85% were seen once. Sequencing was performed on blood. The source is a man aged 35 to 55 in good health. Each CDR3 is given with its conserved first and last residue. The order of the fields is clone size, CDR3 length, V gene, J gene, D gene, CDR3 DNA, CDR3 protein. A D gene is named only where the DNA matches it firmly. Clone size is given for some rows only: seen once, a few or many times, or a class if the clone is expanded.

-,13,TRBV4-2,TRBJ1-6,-,TGTGCCAGCAGCCTGGAAGATAATTCACCCCTCCACTTT,CASSLEDNSPLHF
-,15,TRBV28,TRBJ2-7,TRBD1,TGTGCCAGCACATACCAGGGGGAGAGCTCCTACGAGCAGTACTTC,CASTYQGESSYEQYF
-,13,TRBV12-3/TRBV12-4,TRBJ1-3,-,TGTGCCGGCGACACGGGCGGAGGAAACACCATATATTTT,CAGDTGGGNTIYF
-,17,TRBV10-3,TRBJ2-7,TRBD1,TGTGCCATCAGTGAGTCGTTTACCGGGACAGGGACCTACGAGCAGTACTTC,CAISESFTGTGTYEQYF
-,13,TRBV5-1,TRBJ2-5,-,TGCGCCAGCAGCCCCCTTATTCGAGAGACCCAGTACTTC,CASSPLIRETQYF
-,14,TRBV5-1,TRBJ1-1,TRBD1,TGCGCCAGCCGCCTAGACAGGGGGTACACTGAAGCTTTCTTT,CASRLDRGYTEAFF
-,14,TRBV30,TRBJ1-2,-,TGTGCCTGGAGAAAGACAGGTTTGGAGTATGGCTACACCTTC,CAWRKTGLEYGYTF
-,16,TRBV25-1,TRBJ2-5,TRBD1,TGTGCCAGCAGTGAATATGGTGGGACAGGGCGAGAGACCCAGTACTTC,CASSEYGGTGRETQYF
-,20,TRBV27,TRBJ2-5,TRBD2,TGTGCCAGCAGTTTTTCCCCAGCGGGGGGCGTTAATTTCATCCAAGAGACCCAGTACTTC,CASSFSPAGGVNFIQETQYF
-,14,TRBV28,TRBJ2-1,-,TGTGCCAGCACCTTGGGCGGTTTTCTGGCTGAGCAGTTCTTC,CASTLGGFLAEQFF
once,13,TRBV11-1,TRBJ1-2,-,TGTGCCAGCAGCTTTTCTCGTAACTATGGCTACACCTTC,CASSFSRNYGYTF
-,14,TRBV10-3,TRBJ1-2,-,TGTGCCGCCTCGGTTGACAGGAACTCGTACGGCTACACCTTC,CAASVDRNSYGYTF
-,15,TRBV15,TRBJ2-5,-,TGTGCCACCAGCAGAGATGGCGGAGAGACGGAGACCCAGTACTTC,CATSRDGGETETQYF
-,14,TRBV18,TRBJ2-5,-,TGTGCCAGCTCACAGGCTAGCAGACAAGAGACCCAGTACTTC,CASSQASRQETQYF
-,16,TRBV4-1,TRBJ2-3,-,TGCGCCAGCAGCCAAGGACAGCTTCTTAGCACAGATACGCAGTATTTT,CASSQGQLLSTDTQYF
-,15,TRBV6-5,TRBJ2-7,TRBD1,TGTGCCAGCAGAGTTATTAAGGACAGGTGGAACGAGCAGTACTTC,CASRVIKDRWNEQYF
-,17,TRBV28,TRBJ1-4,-,TGTGCCAGCAGTCAACGAAACCTACAGGTTCTTTTCGAAAAACTGTTTTTT,CASSQRNLQVLFEKLFF
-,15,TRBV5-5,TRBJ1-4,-,TGTGCCAGCAGCTTGGCGGTCAGGATTAATGAAAAACTGTTTTTT,CASSLAVRINEKLFF
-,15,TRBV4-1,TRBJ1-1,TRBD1,TGCGCCAGCAGCCAAAACCAGGGGGCGCTTGGTGAAGCTTTCTTT,CASSQNQGALGEAFF
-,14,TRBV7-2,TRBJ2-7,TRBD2,TGTGCCAGCACCTACGGCGGGGGAAGGAACGAGCAGTACTTC,CASTYGGGRNEQYF
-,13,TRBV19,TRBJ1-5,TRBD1,TGTGCCACCGCGACAGGGGGCCGGCAGCCCCAGCATTTT,CATATGGRQPQHF
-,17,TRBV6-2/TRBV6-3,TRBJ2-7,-,TGTGCCAGCAGTTCAAGACAGGCGACACTCCTCCTCTCGTCGCAGTACTTC,CASSSRQATLLLSSQYF
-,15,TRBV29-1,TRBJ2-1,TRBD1,TGCAGCGTTTCCCCCCGGACAGGCACCTACAATGAGCAGTTCTTC,CSVSPRTGTYNEQFF
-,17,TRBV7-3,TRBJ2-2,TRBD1,TGTGCCAGCAGCTTAAAGGCAGGGGGCCTGTACACCGGGGAGCTGTTTTTT,CASSLKAGGLYTGELFF
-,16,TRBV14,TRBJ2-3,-,TGTGCCAGCAGCCAAGAGGCCTGGGGGGGCACAGATACGCAGTATTTT,CASSQEAWGGTDTQYF
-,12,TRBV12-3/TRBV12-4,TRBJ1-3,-,TGTGCCAGCAGTTTCCTGACAGACACCATATATTTT,CASSFLTDTIYF
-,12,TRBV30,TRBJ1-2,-,TGTGCCTCGATTACGGGGGACTATGGCTACACCTTC,CASITGDYGYTF
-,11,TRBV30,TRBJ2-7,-,TGTGCCTGGAGTGGGGGTGGCGAGCAGTACTTC,CAWSGGGEQYF
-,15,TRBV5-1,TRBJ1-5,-,TGCGCCAGCAGCCCGGGGACACGAGACAATCAGCCCCAGCATTTT,CASSPGTRDNQPQHF
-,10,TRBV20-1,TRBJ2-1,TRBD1,TGCAGTGCATTCCGGGACAGGGTTTTCTTC,CSAFRDRVFF